This T cell receptor (beta chain) is from a study of regulatory T cells in long-lasting Graves disease. Whole-study context: Under 3 months of antithyroid drugs had been taken by newly diagnosed Graves' patients.

Per germline, CDR1 SGHNT and CDR2 YYREEE (reference sequence). J was trimmed by 3 bases and V by 4 bases; bases with no gene match: 2. The CDR3 spans 15 residues. This clonotype has a count of ten or more. The antigen remains undetermined. Overall study results and limits: Under persistent disease, TRBV28, TRBJ1-2 and TRBJ2-5 were used preferentially.

Time point: newly diagnosed GD, antithyroid drugs for less than 3 months. Extracted PBMC RNA gave rise to the TCR library. In building TCR beta libraries, iRepertoire HTBI primers were used together with Arm-PCR of CDR3 regions. MiXCR, run by TCRdb on the multiplex PCR reads, gives a single entry per CDR3 protein. The table lists a few hundred thousand distinct CDR3 sequences, roughly 18% of them singletons. These data were likewise used in another study, on T cells in Graves' hyperthyroidism and ophthalmopathy.

The specimen was peripheral blood mononuclear cells (PBMCs), collected at new diagnosis, from a patient treated with antithyroid drugs. This receptor was obtained from a woman aged 25-40 years with Graves disease. The V call is TRBV5-4, the J call TRBJ2-5; 14 bases are shared with TRBD2. CDR3 sequence: CASSRTSGGKETQYF. The CDR3 coding sequence is TGTGCCAGCAGCAGGACTAGCGGGGGGAAAGAGACCCAGTACTTC.